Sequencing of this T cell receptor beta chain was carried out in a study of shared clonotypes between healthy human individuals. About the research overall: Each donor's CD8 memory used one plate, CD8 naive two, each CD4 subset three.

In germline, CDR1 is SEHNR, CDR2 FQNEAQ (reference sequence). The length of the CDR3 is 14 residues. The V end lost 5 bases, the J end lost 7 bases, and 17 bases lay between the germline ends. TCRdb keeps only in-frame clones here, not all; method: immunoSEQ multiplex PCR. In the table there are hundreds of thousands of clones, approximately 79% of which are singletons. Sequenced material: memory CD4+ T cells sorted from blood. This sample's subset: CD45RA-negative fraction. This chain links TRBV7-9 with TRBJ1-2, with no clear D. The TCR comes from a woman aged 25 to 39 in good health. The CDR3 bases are TGTGCCAGCAGCCCCCCGGACGCTTTCGCTGGCTACACCTTC. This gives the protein CASSPPDAFAGYTF.